This T cell receptor beta chain originates from a study of post-analysis software for immune sequencing data. Study results and caveats: TRBV segments more frequent in patients than in controls numbered five and included TRBV5-6, TRBV5-1 and TRBV20-1. Strong co-clustering by F measure was evident for samples that had been prepared in the same batch.

Built from TCR beta cDNA, the libraries had unique molecular identifiers in them. TCRdb reprocessed the PCR reads with MiXCR, giving one entry per CDR3 protein. In the table there are about 810,000 distinct CDR3 sequences, approximately 53% of which are singletons. Trimming at V came to 6 bases and at J to 8 bases, leaving 6 bases not matched to a gene. Germline V gene sequence: CDR1 SNHLY, CDR2 FYNNEI. The CDR3 contains 13 residues. As regards this clonotype: Its target is unknown.

The sequence came from a girl aged 5-17 years with multiple sclerosis. The chain joins TRBV2 to TRBJ1-2, with 10 positions matching TRBD1. Source material: blood. The CDR3 loop is CASRYDRGQGYTF. DNA for the CDR3: TGTGCCAGCAGATACGACAGGGGGCAGGGCTACACCTTC.